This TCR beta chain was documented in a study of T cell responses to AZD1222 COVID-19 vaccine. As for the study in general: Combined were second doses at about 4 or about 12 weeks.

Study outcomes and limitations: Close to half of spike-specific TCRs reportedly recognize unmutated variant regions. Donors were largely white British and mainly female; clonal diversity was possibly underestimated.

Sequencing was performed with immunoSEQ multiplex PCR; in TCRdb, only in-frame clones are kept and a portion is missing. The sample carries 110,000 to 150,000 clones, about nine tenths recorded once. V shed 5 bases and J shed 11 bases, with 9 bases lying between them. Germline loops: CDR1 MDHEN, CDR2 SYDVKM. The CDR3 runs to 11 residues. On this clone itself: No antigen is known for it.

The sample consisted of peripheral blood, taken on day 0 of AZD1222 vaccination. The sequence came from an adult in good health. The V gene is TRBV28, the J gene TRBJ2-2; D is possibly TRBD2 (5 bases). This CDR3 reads CASSRGLELFF. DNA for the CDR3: TGTGCCAGCAGTCGAGGGCTAGAGCTGTTTTTT.